The 13 T cell receptor beta chains below all came from one sample that was sequenced in a study of T cells after yellow fever vaccination. TCRdb used MiXCR to reprocess the 5' RACE reads, holding one entry per CDR3 protein. This table has some 240,000 distinct CDR3 sequences, 3.6% appearing once. Sequencing used PBMCs, obtained 15 days after the yellow fever booster vaccination. These receptors originate from a man aged 18 to 30 who received the YFV17D yellow fever vaccine.

This clonotype was seen many times. V and J are TRBV28 and TRBJ1-4, with 8 bases fitting TRBD1. This CDR3 comprises 17 residues. V shed 6 bases, J shed 7 bases, and the junction held 16 bases outside the gene matches. The germline gives CDR1 MDHEN, CDR2 SYDVKM. The CDR3 DNA is TGTGCCAGCAGACCCGGAGAGGGACAGGCGGCTTTTGAAAAACTGTTTTTT. It encodes CASRPGEGQAAFEKLFF.

This clonotype was counted ten times or more. V is TRBV20-1 and J is TRBJ1-6; no reliable D call. CDR3 length equals 14 residues. Trimming left V 0 bases short and J 18 bases short, with 21 bases between. Germline V gives CDR1 DFQATT, CDR2 SNEGSKA (reference sequence). CDR3 sequence: CSARDLSNSRLYHF. As DNA, the CDR3 is TGCAGTGCTAGAGATTTGAGTAATTCACGACTATACCACTTT.

This clonotype came up many times. The chain links TRBV11-2 to TRBJ2-3; 10 bases line up with TRBD2. The junction had 11 bases not matched to a gene; V was cut back by 6 bases and J by 2 bases. CDR3 length equals 17 residues. CDR1 and CDR2 from the germline V gene are SGHAT and FQNNGV. Here the CDR3 reads CASRDLASGGLTDTQYF. The CDR3 DNA follows: TGTGCCAGCAGGGACCTCGCTAGCGGGGGACTCACAGATACGCAGTATTTT.

This clonotype appeared many times. The J gene is TRBJ2-1, the V gene TRBV7-9, with TRBD1 matching over 7 bases. From germline, CDR1 is SEHNR and CDR2 FQNEAQ (reference sequence). The length of the CDR3 is 15 residues. V gave up 5 bases and J gave up 6 bases; unmatched junction bases: 10. The CDR3 sequence: CASSPQGKESNEQFF. CDR3 DNA sequence: TGTGCCAGCAGCCCACAGGGGAAGGAAAGCAATGAGCAGTTCTTC. Filled out from reference TRBV7-9 and TRBJ2-1, the complete variable domain reads DTGVSQNPRHKITKRGQNVTFRCDPISEHNRLYWYRQTLGQGPEFLTYFQNEAQLEKSRLLSDRFSAERPKGSFSTLEIQRTEQGDSAMYLCASSPQGKESNEQFFGPGTRLTVL.

The table lists this clonotype with many counts. CDR3 amino acids: CASSLTGSSYNEQFF. The CDR3 nucleotides read TGTGCCAGCAGCTTAACAGGTTCCTCCTACAATGAGCAGTTCTTC. The V gene is TRBV11-2, the J gene TRBJ2-1, with D tentatively TRBD1 (5 bases). CDR1 and CDR2 (germline): SGHAT, FQNNGV. Between the trimmed V and J ends, which lost 2 bases and 0 bases, there was a span of 8 bases. The CDR3 loop spans 15 amino acids.

In this sample, this clonotype turned up many times. V usage is TRBV18 and J usage is TRBJ2-4; the D gene is possibly TRBD1 (6 bases). The CDR3 runs 16 residues. V was shortened by 3 bases and J by 1 base, with 13 bases between the two germline ends. CDR1 KGHSH and CDR2 LQKENI come from the germline V gene. CDR3 DNA: TGTGCCAGCTCACCCCGACAGGACACGGCCAAAAACATTCAGTACTTC. It specifies CASSPRQDTAKNIQYF.

This clonotype was seen repeatedly, ten times or more. This chain uses TRBV5-1 with TRBJ2-1, with D hard to call. Germline V gene lookup returns CDR1 SGHRS and CDR2 YFSETQ. The CDR3 consists of 12 residues. Trimming removed 0 bases at V and 7 bases at J, with 5 bases between. The chain's CDR3 is CASSLVQNEQFF. CDR3 sequence (DNA): TGCGCCAGCAGCTTGGTACAAAATGAGCAGTTCTTC.

This clonotype was counted at least ten times. The rearrangement links TRBV12-3 or TRBV12-4 to TRBJ2-5; 12 nucleotides agree with TRBD2. The CDR3 is 14 residues long. V shed 6 bases, J shed 4 bases, and the junction held 3 bases outside the gene matches. The CDR3 DNA reads TGTGCCAGCAGGGCTAGCGGGGGGGCAGAGACCCAGTACTTC. Its protein product is CASRASGGAETQYF.

This clonotype was observed at least ten times. The V gene is TRBV20-1, the J gene TRBJ1-2, with D possibly matching TRBD1 (5 bases). CDR1 and CDR2 (germline): DFQATT, SNEGSKA (reference sequence). V was pared by 5 bases and J by 0 bases, with 13 bases between. The CDR3 extends over 14 amino acids. The CDR3 protein is CSALGGTANYGYTF. The CDR3 region has the DNA TGCAGTGCTCTGGGGGGGACGGCTAACTATGGCTACACCTTC.

This clonotype was counted ten times or more. J is TRBJ1-3 and V is TRBV20-1; TRBD1 might be the D (6 bases). This CDR3 region has 15 residues. Germline values: CDR1 DFQATT, CDR2 SNEGSKA (reference sequence). The V end was cut by 0 bases, the J end by 0 bases, with 9 bases between. The CDR3 nucleotides read TGCAGTGCTAGAGAAGAGGGGGTCTCTGGAAACACCATATATTTT. The encoded protein is CSAREEGVSGNTIYF.

At least ten counts were recorded for this clonotype. The rearrangement links TRBV7-9 to TRBJ2-7; D unclear. Germline V gives CDR1 SEHNR, CDR2 FQNEAQ (reference sequence). CDR3 length equals 12 residues. The ends were cut back, 5 bases at V and 4 bases at J, with 9 bases in the middle. The CDR3 nucleotides read TGTGCCAGCAGCAGCGACGGGTACGAGCAGTACTTC. Its protein product is CASSSDGYEQYF.

This clonotype has only a few counts. CDR3 protein: CASSPGTVSGNTIYF. The CDR3 nucleotides are TGTGCCAGCTCACCAGGGACGGTCTCTGGAAACACCATATATTTT. The chain is built from TRBV18 and TRBJ1-3; D is possibly TRBD1 (5 bases). Per germline, CDR1 KGHSH and CDR2 LQKENI. This CDR3 region has 15 residues. The V gene lost 2 bases and the J gene lost 0 bases, with 8 bases spanning the gap.

The sample holds many counts of this clonotype. This chain joins TRBV4-2 and TRBJ1-2, with a weak D call TRBD1 (5 bases). Germline lookup yields CDR1 LGHNA and CDR2 YNFKEQ. The CDR3 has 16 amino acids. Trimming removed 1 base at V and 4 bases at J, with 16 bases between. CDR3: CASSQVRQGGTYGYTF. The CDR3, as DNA: TGTGCCAGCAGCCAAGTTCGGCAGGGAGGGACCTATGGCTACACCTTC.